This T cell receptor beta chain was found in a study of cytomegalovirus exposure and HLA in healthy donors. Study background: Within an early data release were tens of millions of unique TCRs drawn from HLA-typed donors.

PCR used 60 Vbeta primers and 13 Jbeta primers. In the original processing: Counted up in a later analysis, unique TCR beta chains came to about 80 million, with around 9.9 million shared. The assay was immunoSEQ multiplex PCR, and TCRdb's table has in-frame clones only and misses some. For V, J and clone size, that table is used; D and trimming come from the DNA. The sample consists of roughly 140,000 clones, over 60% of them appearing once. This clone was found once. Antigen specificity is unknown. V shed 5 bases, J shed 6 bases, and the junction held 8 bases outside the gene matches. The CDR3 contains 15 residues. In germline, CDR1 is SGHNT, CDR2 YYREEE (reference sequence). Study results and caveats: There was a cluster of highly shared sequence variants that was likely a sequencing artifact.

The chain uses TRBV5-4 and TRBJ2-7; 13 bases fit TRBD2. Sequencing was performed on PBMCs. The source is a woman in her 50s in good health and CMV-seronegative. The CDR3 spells CASSPGLAGVGEQYF. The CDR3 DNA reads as TGTGCCAGCAGTCCCGGACTAGCGGGGGTAGGCGAGCAGTACTTC.